These T cell receptor beta chains were read from a single sample in a study of immune evolution from preneoplasia to lung adenocarcinoma. The repertoire was sequenced with immunoSEQ multiplex PCR; TCRdb's copy has only in-frame clones and lacks some. This sample yields several thousand clones, of which around four fifths are seen a single time; around 2.7% belongs to the top ten. The sequenced sample consisted of FFPE lung adenocarcinoma in situ tissue. The origin of the receptors is a donor older than 65 with lung adenocarcinoma. CDR3s include the opening cysteine and the closing phenylalanine or tryptophan. The D gene is left open where the match is weak. A row's size may be missing; if present it is once, few, many or a size class.

cdr3_nt: TGTGCCTGGAGCCGGGACAGGGGGCTTGACGAGCAGTACTTC
cdr3_aa: CAWSRDRGLDEQYF
v_call: TRBV30
j_call: TRBJ2-7
d_call: TRBD1
clone_size: NA

cdr3_nt: TGCGCCAGCAGCCCCTACAGGGGTCACTCCTACGAGCAGTACTTC
cdr3_aa: CASSPYRGHSYEQYF
v_call: TRBV5-1
j_call: TRBJ2-7
d_call: TRBD1
clone_size: NA

cdr3_nt: TGCGCCAGCAGCTCCGGGACAGGGGAGGTAGATACGCAGTATTTT
cdr3_aa: CASSSGTGEVDTQYF
v_call: TRBV5-1
j_call: TRBJ2-3
d_call: TRBD1
clone_size: NA

cdr3_nt: TGCGCCAGCAGTGAAGGGGGAAAATACAATGAGCAGTTCTTC
cdr3_aa: CASSEGGKYNEQFF
v_call: TRBV10-1
j_call: TRBJ2-1
d_call: NA
clone_size: NA

cdr3_nt: TGTGCCAGCTACTACGGGACAGGGAATTACAATGAGCAGTTCTTC
cdr3_aa: CASYYGTGNYNEQFF
v_call: TRBV11-2
j_call: TRBJ2-1
d_call: TRBD1
clone_size: NA

cdr3_nt: TGCGCCAGCAGCTTGGAAGGGGCAACCGGGGAGCTGTTTTTT
cdr3_aa: CASSLEGATGELFF
v_call: TRBV5-1
j_call: TRBJ2-2
d_call: NA
clone_size: NA

cdr3_nt: TGTGCCGACCAGGGTAGCGGGGGGGCAGAAGAGCAGTTCTTC
cdr3_aa: CADQGSGGAEEQFF
v_call: TRBV21-1
j_call: TRBJ2-1
d_call: NA
clone_size: NA

cdr3_nt: TGTGCCAGCAGCTTAGTTCTGACTAGCGGGAGGGTAGTGCAGTTCTTC
cdr3_aa: CASSLVLTSGRVVQFF
v_call: TRBV7-9
j_call: TRBJ2-1
d_call: TRBD2
clone_size: NA

cdr3_nt: TGTGCCAGCAAAGCCACAGAAACTAATGAAAAACTGTTTTTT
cdr3_aa: CASKATETNEKLFF
v_call: TRBV2
j_call: TRBJ1-4
d_call: NA
clone_size: NA

cdr3_nt: TGCGCCAGCAGCCCGCGAACCCTAATCCAGAGGGGTACTAATGGGAATGGCTACACCTTC
cdr3_aa: CASSPRTLIQRGTNGNGYTF
v_call: TRBV4-1
j_call: TRBJ1-2
d_call: NA
clone_size: once

cdr3_nt: TGTGCCAGCAGCCCCTTGGGGGGACCAGATACGCAGTATTTT
cdr3_aa: CASSPLGGPDTQYF
v_call: TRBV27
j_call: TRBJ2-3
d_call: NA
clone_size: NA

cdr3_nt: TGTGCCAGCAGCTATAGCGGGGGTAGCACAGATACGCAGTATTTT
cdr3_aa: CASSYSGGSTDTQYF
v_call: TRBV7-3
j_call: TRBJ2-3
d_call: TRBD2
clone_size: NA

cdr3_nt: TGTGCCAGCAGTCCCAGGGCCTATGGCTACACCTTC
cdr3_aa: CASSPRAYGYTF
v_call: TRBV6-1
j_call: TRBJ1-2
d_call: NA
clone_size: NA

cdr3_nt: TGTGCCAGCAGCTTAGATGTGGGGACTGAAGCTTTCTTT
cdr3_aa: CASSLDVGTEAFF
v_call: TRBV11-3
j_call: TRBJ1-1
d_call: NA
clone_size: NA

cdr3_nt: TGTGCCAGCAGAAAGGACCCCTACGAGCAGTACTTC
cdr3_aa: CASRKDPYEQYF
v_call: TRBV6-5
j_call: TRBJ2-7
d_call: NA
clone_size: once

cdr3_nt: TGTGCCAGTAGAGAGGGTACGGGACTTGTAGATACGCAGTATTTT
cdr3_aa: CASREGTGLVDTQYF
v_call: TRBV19
j_call: TRBJ2-3
d_call: NA
clone_size: NA

cdr3_nt: TGCGCCAGCAGCCAAGGGACTAGCGGGAGCCTTGAGCAGTTCTTC
cdr3_aa: CASSQGTSGSLEQFF
v_call: TRBV4-1
j_call: TRBJ2-1
d_call: TRBD2
clone_size: NA

cdr3_nt: TGTGCCAGCAGCTTTAACAGGGGACAAGGCGAGCAGTACTTC
cdr3_aa: CASSFNRGQGEQYF
v_call: TRBV7-2
j_call: TRBJ2-7
d_call: TRBD1
clone_size: NA

cdr3_nt: TGTGCCAGCAGTGATCTCCAAAATCAGGGGGAAGAGACCCAGTACTTC
cdr3_aa: CASSDLQNQGEETQYF
v_call: TRBV6-1
j_call: TRBJ2-5
d_call: TRBD1
clone_size: NA

cdr3_nt: TGCGCCAGCAGCTTAACTAGCGGGACGTACAATGAGCAGTTCTTC
cdr3_aa: CASSLTSGTYNEQFF
v_call: TRBV4-1
j_call: TRBJ2-1
d_call: TRBD2
clone_size: few

cdr3_nt: TGTGCCAGCAGCACCCACACCGGGGAGCTGTTTTTT
cdr3_aa: CASSTHTGELFF
v_call: TRBV9
j_call: TRBJ2-2
d_call: NA
clone_size: NA

cdr3_nt: TGTGCCAGCAGCACCGACACAGGGGAAACTGGAAACACCATATATTTT
cdr3_aa: CASSTDTGETGNTIYF
v_call: TRBV7-9
j_call: TRBJ1-3
d_call: TRBD1
clone_size: NA

cdr3_nt: TGTGCCAGCAGTTACACCTGGACATTGGAAGAGACCCAGTACTTC
cdr3_aa: CASSYTWTLEETQYF
v_call: TRBV6-5
j_call: TRBJ2-5
d_call: NA
clone_size: NA

cdr3_nt: TGTGCCAGCAGCGTAGCCGGGACAAGCTCCTACAATGAGCAGTTCTTC
cdr3_aa: CASSVAGTSSYNEQFF
v_call: TRBV9
j_call: TRBJ2-1
d_call: NA
clone_size: NA

cdr3_nt: TGTGCTAGTGGTTTGGGCTCTTATAGCAATCAGCCCCAGCATTTT
cdr3_aa: CASGLGSYSNQPQHF
v_call: TRBV12-5
j_call: TRBJ1-5
d_call: NA
clone_size: few

cdr3_nt: TGTGCCAGCACACAGGGGGCCCTTGGCTACACCTTC
cdr3_aa: CASTQGALGYTF
v_call: TRBV28
j_call: TRBJ1-2
d_call: TRBD1
clone_size: NA

cdr3_nt: TGTGCCAGCAGCTCCTGGACTAGCGGTCACGAGCAGTACTTC
cdr3_aa: CASSSWTSGHEQYF
v_call: TRBV13
j_call: TRBJ2-7
d_call: TRBD2
clone_size: NA

cdr3_nt: TGTGCCAGTAGTATGGGGACTGTCACAGATACGCAGTATTTT
cdr3_aa: CASSMGTVTDTQYF
v_call: TRBV19
j_call: TRBJ2-3
d_call: NA
clone_size: NA

cdr3_nt: TGTGCCAGCCTTCAGCATACCGGGGAGCTGTTTTTT
cdr3_aa: CASLQHTGELFF
v_call: TRBV19
j_call: TRBJ2-2
d_call: NA
clone_size: once

cdr3_nt: TGCGCCAGCAGCGGGAGGGGGCAGAACACCGGGGAGCTGTTTTTT
cdr3_aa: CASSGRGQNTGELFF
v_call: TRBV5-1
j_call: TRBJ2-2
d_call: NA
clone_size: NA

cdr3_nt: TGCAGCGTTGACAGGGCGGCTACGGGGGAGGGGTTATACTTC
cdr3_aa: CSVDRAATGEGLYF
v_call: TRBV29-1
j_call: TRBJ2-7
d_call: TRBD2
clone_size: NA

cdr3_nt: TGTGCCAGCAGTGACCCCACTAGCGCCTCCTACGAGCAGTACTTC
cdr3_aa: CASSDPTSASYEQYF
v_call: TRBV27
j_call: TRBJ2-7
d_call: TRBD2
clone_size: NA

cdr3_nt: TGCGCCAGCAGTGAGTTCGGCACTGAAGCTTTCTTT
cdr3_aa: CASSEFGTEAFF
v_call: TRBV10-1
j_call: TRBJ1-1
d_call: NA
clone_size: NA

cdr3_nt: TGTGCCAGTAGTATAAACAGGCATGAAAAACTGTTTTTT
cdr3_aa: CASSINRHEKLFF
v_call: TRBV19
j_call: TRBJ1-4
d_call: NA
clone_size: NA

cdr3_nt: TGTGCCAGCAGTTTAAAAAGGGAAGCTAACTATGGCTACACCTTC
cdr3_aa: CASSLKREANYGYTF
v_call: TRBV27
j_call: TRBJ1-2
d_call: NA
clone_size: few

cdr3_nt: TGTGCCAGCAGTGAACGGACCAGGGGTCAGCCCCAGCATTTT
cdr3_aa: CASSERTRGQPQHF
v_call: TRBV2
j_call: TRBJ1-5
d_call: NA
clone_size: NA

cdr3_nt: TGTGCCAGCAGCTTGACCTACGAGCAGTACTTC
cdr3_aa: CASSLTYEQYF
v_call: TRBV5-6
j_call: TRBJ2-7
d_call: NA
clone_size: NA

cdr3_nt: TGTGCCACCCTCGAGAACACTGAAGCTTTCTTT
cdr3_aa: CATLENTEAFF
v_call: TRBV10-3
j_call: TRBJ1-1
d_call: NA
clone_size: NA

cdr3_nt: TGTGCCAGCAGCGGTGACGGGGCCAACGTCCTGACTTTC
cdr3_aa: CASSGDGANVLTF
v_call: TRBV5-6
j_call: TRBJ2-6
d_call: NA
clone_size: NA

cdr3_nt: TGCGCCAGCAGCTTGGGACAGGGAAGCACAGATACGCAGTATTTT
cdr3_aa: CASSLGQGSTDTQYF
v_call: TRBV5-1
j_call: TRBJ2-3
d_call: TRBD1
clone_size: NA

cdr3_nt: TGTGCCTGGAGTGTCACCGGGACAGGGGATTCTTGCTTC
cdr3_aa: CAWSVTGTGDSCF
v_call: TRBV30
j_call: TRBJ2-7
d_call: TRBD1
clone_size: NA

cdr3_nt: TGTGCCAGTAGTTCCACCGGGTGGGGGAGCGAGCAGTACTTC
cdr3_aa: CASSSTGWGSEQYF
v_call: TRBV19
j_call: TRBJ2-7
d_call: NA
clone_size: few

cdr3_nt: TGTGCCAGCAGGGGTAATAATGAGCAGTTCTTC
cdr3_aa: CASRGNNEQFF
v_call: TRBV2
j_call: TRBJ2-1
d_call: NA
clone_size: NA

cdr3_nt: TGTGCCAGCAGATTGGGACAGTACACCGGGGAGCTGTTTTTT
cdr3_aa: CASRLGQYTGELFF
v_call: TRBV7-9
j_call: TRBJ2-2
d_call: TRBD1
clone_size: NA

cdr3_nt: TGTGCCAGCAGCTACAGTCTGGGGCAGCCCCAGCATTTT
cdr3_aa: CASSYSLGQPQHF
v_call: TRBV28
j_call: TRBJ1-5
d_call: NA
clone_size: NA

cdr3_nt: TGTGCCAGCAGCTTAGGTGCCGGGGGCGGGGATGGCTACACCTTC
cdr3_aa: CASSLGAGGGDGYTF
v_call: TRBV7-6
j_call: TRBJ1-2
d_call: NA
clone_size: NA

cdr3_nt: TGTGCCAGCAGCTATGGACAGGGCGTCTCTGAAGCTTTCTTT
cdr3_aa: CASSYGQGVSEAFF
v_call: TRBV13
j_call: TRBJ1-1
d_call: TRBD1
clone_size: NA

cdr3_nt: TGTGCCTGGAGTGCCGGATTCCAAGAGACCCAGTACTTC
cdr3_aa: CAWSAGFQETQYF
v_call: TRBV30
j_call: TRBJ2-5
d_call: NA
clone_size: few

cdr3_nt: TGTGCCAGCATCCACCGGGGAGCTGTTTTT
cdr3_aa: CASIHRGAVF
v_call: TRBV27
j_call: TRBJ2-2
d_call: NA
clone_size: few

cdr3_nt: TGTGCCAGCAGCCTAATACAGGGCTCCGGGGAGCTGTTTTTT
cdr3_aa: CASSLIQGSGELFF
v_call: TRBV5-6
j_call: TRBJ2-2
d_call: NA
clone_size: NA

cdr3_nt: TGTGCCAGCAGCCAACTAGCGGGAACGAACACCGGGGAGCTGTTTTTT
cdr3_aa: CASSQLAGTNTGELFF
v_call: TRBV7-6
j_call: TRBJ2-2
d_call: TRBD2
clone_size: NA

cdr3_nt: TGCGCCAGCAGCTCCCAGGGGAACACCCTTTTTGGTGCTTTCTTT
cdr3_aa: CASSSQGNTLFGAFF
v_call: TRBV5-1
j_call: TRBJ1-1
d_call: NA
clone_size: NA

cdr3_nt: TGTGCCTGGAGTAACTCGGCCGGGGAGCTGTTTTTT
cdr3_aa: CAWSNSAGELFF
v_call: TRBV30
j_call: TRBJ2-2
d_call: NA
clone_size: NA

cdr3_nt: TGCGCCAGCAGCCCCGCCGGGACGGAAGCCACCGGGGAGCTGTTTTTT
cdr3_aa: CASSPAGTEATGELFF
v_call: TRBV5-1
j_call: TRBJ2-2
d_call: NA
clone_size: NA

cdr3_nt: TGTGCCAGCAGCTTAGTAGGGACAGTAGCCTACGAGCAGTACTTC
cdr3_aa: CASSLVGTVAYEQYF
v_call: TRBV7-9
j_call: TRBJ2-7
d_call: TRBD1
clone_size: NA

cdr3_nt: TGTGCCAGCAGCCCCCAGCGGAGCACAGATACGCAGTATTTT
cdr3_aa: CASSPQRSTDTQYF
v_call: TRBV5-5
j_call: TRBJ2-3
d_call: NA
clone_size: NA

cdr3_nt: TGTGCCAGCAGCCGTGACTACGAGCAGTACTTC
cdr3_aa: CASSRDYEQYF
v_call: TRBV14
j_call: TRBJ2-7
d_call: NA
clone_size: few

cdr3_nt: TGTGCCAGCAGCGTAACAGCGGGAAGCTACGAGCAGTACTTC
cdr3_aa: CASSVTAGSYEQYF
v_call: TRBV9
j_call: TRBJ2-7
d_call: TRBD2
clone_size: NA